The 11 T cell receptor beta chains given below trace back to one sample, sequenced in a study of blood T cell repertoires in COVID-19. Sequencing used immunoSEQ multiplex PCR; TCRdb keeps in-frame clones, though not all of them. Here the sample spans 200,000 to 250,000 clones, approximately 75% being singletons. Material: PBMCs or T cells enriched from blood (not recorded which). These receptors were taken from a man aged 40-55 years who had recovered from COVID-19.

The V and J genes are TRBV5-4 and TRBJ2-6, with 8 bases identical to TRBD1. Germline CDR1 is SGHNT and CDR2 is YYREEE (reference sequence). V gave up 4 bases and J gave up 1 base; unmatched junction bases: 7. This CDR3 contains 17 residues. CDR3 in DNA: TGTGCCAGCAGCACGGACAGGGATCGGTCTGGGGCCAACGTCCTGACTTTC. It specifies CASSTDRDRSGANVLTF.

The gene calls are TRBV11-2 and TRBJ2-7, with 7 bases that match TRBD2. The CDR3 is made up of 15 amino acids. CDR1 and CDR2 (germline): SGHAT, FQNNGV. J gave up 1 base and V 3 bases, and 6 bases lay outside the gene matches. The CDR3 loop is CASSFGSGGSYEQYF. CDR3 DNA sequence: TGTGCCAGCAGCTTCGGATCCGGGGGGTCCTACGAGCAGTACTTC.

The V and J genes are TRBV18 and TRBJ2-7, with 7 bases lining up with TRBD2. V dropped 3 bases and J dropped 3; count of bases not matched to a gene: 5. The CDR3 length is 14 residues. The V gene's germline CDR1 is KGHSH and CDR2 LQKENI. CDR3 amino acids: CASSPSGLFYEQYF. Here the CDR3 DNA reads TGTGCCAGCTCACCTTCGGGACTATTCTACGAGCAGTACTTC.

The genes are TRBV5-1 and TRBJ2-1, with 7 bases matching TRBD1. V lost 3 bases and J lost 7; bases outside the gene matches: 16. Germline-derived CDR1 and CDR2 are SGHRS and YFSETQ. This CDR3 has 17 residues. Here the CDR3 reads CASSSLSPGGRVNEQFF. CDR3 bases: TGCGCCAGCAGCTCGCTTTCCCCAGGGGGAAGGGTGAATGAGCAGTTCTTC.

The chain joins TRBV9 to TRBJ1-2; 9 bases agree with TRBD1. Trimming cost V 4 bases and J 8 bases; bases outside gene matches: 9. This CDR3 comprises 14 residues. Germline V lookup: CDR1 SGDLS, CDR2 YYNGEE. The CDR3 DNA is TGTGCCAGCAGCCCCGTGGGACAGGGTGGAGGCTACACCTTC. Translation: CASSPVGQGGGYTF.

This chain links TRBV10-1 with TRBJ2-7, with D tentatively TRBD2 (6 bases). In germline, CDR1 is WNHNN, CDR2 SYGVQD (reference sequence). Trimming stripped 9 bases from V and 0 bases from J, with 15 bases between. This CDR3 is built from 14 residues. The CDR3 region is CASSPSGDSYEQYF. CDR3 DNA: TGCGCCAGTTCCCCCTCGGGGGACTCCTACGAGCAGTACTTC.

The gene calls are TRBV7-3 and TRBJ2-1, with 7 bases that match TRBD1. CDR3 length equals 16 residues. Germline V gene data show CDR1 as SGHTA and CDR2 as FQGTGA. V lost 4 bases to trimming and J lost 7 bases; unmatched junction nucleotides: 13. CDR3: CASSSRPSGGSNEQFF. The CDR3 bases are TGTGCCAGCAGCTCCCGGCCGTCAGGGGGATCGAATGAGCAGTTCTTC.

This clone was observed a handful of times. The rearrangement joins TRBV9 to TRBJ2-7; 7 nucleotides agree with TRBD2. Trimming removed 7 bases from V and 3 bases from J; junction bases left unmatched: 7. The CDR3 sequence is 13 residues long. Germline assignment: CDR1 SGDLS and CDR2 YYNGEE. The CDR3 sequence is CASGRGISYEQYF. The CDR3 DNA follows: TGTGCCAGCGGGAGGGGTATTAGCTACGAGCAGTACTTC.

The chain's CDR3 is CASGIQGGNTEAFF. CDR3 in DNA: TGTGCTAGTGGTATACAGGGTGGGAACACTGAAGCTTTCTTT. The chain is built from TRBV12-5 and TRBJ1-1; tentatively, D is TRBD1 (6 bases). The CDR3 length is 14 residues. Germline V CDR1 and CDR2: LGHNT, FRNRAP. V was clipped by 5 bases and J by 1 base, with 11 bases between them.

The chain links TRBV7-9 to TRBJ1-2; TRBD1 aligns across 7 bases. The CDR3 length is 13 residues. The V and J ends lost 1 base and 8 bases, in that order; junction bases with no gene match: 4. CDR1 is SEHNR, CDR2 FQNEAQ, per germline (reference sequence). This CDR3 is CASSLGQGYGYTF. DNA of the CDR3: TGTGCCAGCAGCTTAGGACAGGGATACGGCTACACCTTC.

This chain joins TRBV5-1 and TRBJ2-7; 9 bases align to TRBD1. V gave up 3 bases and J gave up 4 bases; unmatched junction bases: 11. This CDR3 is built from 16 residues. CDR1 is SGHRS and CDR2 is YFSETQ in the germline V gene. In nucleotides, the CDR3 is TGCGCCAGCAGCTCCGAACCGGGACAGGGAGGATACGAGCAGTACTTC. This translates into CASSSEPGQGGYEQYF.